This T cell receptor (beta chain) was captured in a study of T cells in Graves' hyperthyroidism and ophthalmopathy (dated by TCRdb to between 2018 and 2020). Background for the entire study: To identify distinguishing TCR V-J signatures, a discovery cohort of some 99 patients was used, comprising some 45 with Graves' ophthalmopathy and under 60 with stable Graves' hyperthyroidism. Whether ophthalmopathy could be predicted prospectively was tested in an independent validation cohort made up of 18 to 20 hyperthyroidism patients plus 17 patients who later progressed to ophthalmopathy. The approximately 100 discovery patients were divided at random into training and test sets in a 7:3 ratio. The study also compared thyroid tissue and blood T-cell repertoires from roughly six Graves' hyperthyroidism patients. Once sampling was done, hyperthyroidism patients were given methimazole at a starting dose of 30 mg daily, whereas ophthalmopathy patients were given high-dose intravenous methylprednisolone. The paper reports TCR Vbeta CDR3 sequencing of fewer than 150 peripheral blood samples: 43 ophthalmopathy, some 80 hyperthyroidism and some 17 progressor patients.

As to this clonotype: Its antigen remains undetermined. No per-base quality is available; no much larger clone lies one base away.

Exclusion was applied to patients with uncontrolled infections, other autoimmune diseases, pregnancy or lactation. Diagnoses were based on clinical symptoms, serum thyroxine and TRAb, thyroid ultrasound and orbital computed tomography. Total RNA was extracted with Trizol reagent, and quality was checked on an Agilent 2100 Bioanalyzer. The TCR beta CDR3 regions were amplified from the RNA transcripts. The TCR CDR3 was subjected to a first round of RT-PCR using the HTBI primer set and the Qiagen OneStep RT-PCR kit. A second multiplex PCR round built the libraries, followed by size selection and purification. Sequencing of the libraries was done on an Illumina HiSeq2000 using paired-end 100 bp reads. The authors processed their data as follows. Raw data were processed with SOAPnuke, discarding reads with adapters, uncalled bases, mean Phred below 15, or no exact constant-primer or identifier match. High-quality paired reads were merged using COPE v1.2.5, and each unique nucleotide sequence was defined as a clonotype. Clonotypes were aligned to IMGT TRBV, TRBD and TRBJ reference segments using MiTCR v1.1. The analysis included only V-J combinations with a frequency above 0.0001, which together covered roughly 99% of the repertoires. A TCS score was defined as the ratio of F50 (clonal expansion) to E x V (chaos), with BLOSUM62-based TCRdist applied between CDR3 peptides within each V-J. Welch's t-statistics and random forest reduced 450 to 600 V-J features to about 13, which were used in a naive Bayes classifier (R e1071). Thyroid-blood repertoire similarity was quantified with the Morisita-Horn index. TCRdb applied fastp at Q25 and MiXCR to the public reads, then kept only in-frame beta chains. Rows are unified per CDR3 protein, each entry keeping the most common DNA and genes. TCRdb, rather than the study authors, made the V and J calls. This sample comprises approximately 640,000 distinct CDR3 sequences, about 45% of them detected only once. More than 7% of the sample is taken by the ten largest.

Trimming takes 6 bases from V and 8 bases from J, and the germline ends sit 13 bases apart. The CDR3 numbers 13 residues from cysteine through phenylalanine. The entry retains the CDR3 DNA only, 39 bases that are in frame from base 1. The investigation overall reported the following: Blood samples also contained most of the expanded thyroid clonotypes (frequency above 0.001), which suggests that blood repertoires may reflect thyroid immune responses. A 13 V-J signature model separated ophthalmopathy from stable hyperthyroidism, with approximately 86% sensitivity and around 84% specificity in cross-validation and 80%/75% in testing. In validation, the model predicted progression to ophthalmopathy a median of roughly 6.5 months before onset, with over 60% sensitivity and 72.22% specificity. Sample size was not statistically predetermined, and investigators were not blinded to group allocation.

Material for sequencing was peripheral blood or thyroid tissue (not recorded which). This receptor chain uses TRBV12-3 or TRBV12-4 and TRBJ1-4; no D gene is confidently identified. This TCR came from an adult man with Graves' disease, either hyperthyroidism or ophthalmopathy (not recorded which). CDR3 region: CASRKPEEEKLFF. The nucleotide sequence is TGTGCCAGCAGAAAACCCGAGGAGGAAAAACTGTTTTTT.